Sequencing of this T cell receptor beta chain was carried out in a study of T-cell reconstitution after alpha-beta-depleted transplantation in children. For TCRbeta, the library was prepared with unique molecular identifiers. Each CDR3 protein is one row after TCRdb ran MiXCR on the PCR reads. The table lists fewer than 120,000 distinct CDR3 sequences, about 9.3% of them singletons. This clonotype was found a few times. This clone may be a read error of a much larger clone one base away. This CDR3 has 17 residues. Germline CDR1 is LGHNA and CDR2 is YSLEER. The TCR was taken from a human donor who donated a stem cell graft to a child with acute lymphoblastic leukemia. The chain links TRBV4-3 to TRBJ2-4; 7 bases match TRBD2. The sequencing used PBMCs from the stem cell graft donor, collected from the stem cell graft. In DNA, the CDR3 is TGCGCCAGCAGCCAAGACCCAGTGGGGGAGGGAGAAAACAGTCAGTACTTC. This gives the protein CASSQDPVGEGENSQYF.